This TCR beta chain was sequenced in a study of cytomegalovirus exposure and HLA in healthy donors. Findings of the study overall: Later genetic work tied a missense DCLRE1C variant to beta-chain V and J trimming.

The PCR ran on 60 Vbeta and 13 Jbeta primers. Sequenced by immunoSEQ multiplex PCR; TCRdb stores in-frame clones only, minus some. The table for this sample gives 70,000 or so clones. As for this clone: Its target is unknown.

The sample taken for sequencing was PBMCs. The TCR comes from a female donor in good health and CMV-seropositive.

The CDR3 spells CAWSVYGGRGEKLFF. The CDR3 coding sequence is TGTGCCTGGAGTGTTTATGGAGGGAGGGGTGAAAAACTGTTTTTT. The chain recombines TRBV30 with TRBJ1-4; tentative D call: TRBD1 (5 bases). Germline V gene lookup returns CDR1 GTSNPN and CDR2 SVGIG (reference sequence). The CDR3 is made up of 15 amino acids. The V end lost 0 bases, the J end lost 7 bases, and 15 bases lay between the germline ends.